This T cell receptor beta chain originates from a study of T cell clonality in common variable immunodeficiency. Sequencing was performed with immunoSEQ multiplex PCR; in TCRdb, only in-frame clones are kept and a portion is missing. The sample is made up of about 28,000 clones, none counted only once. Study-wide results and limits: Fewer deletions and N-nucleotide insertions were reportedly seen in common variable immunodeficiency TCR beta sequences.

The CDR3 is 15 residues long. Germline CDR1 is LNHDA and CDR2 is SQIVND (reference sequence). V lost 7 bases and J lost 2; bases outside the gene matches: 9. This clone appeared many times. What it recognizes is unknown. The read stops 3 residues short of the end of the CDR3; the missing end is completed from the germline J gene. The sample was peripheral blood mononuclear cells. This clonotype originated in a human donor with common variable immunodeficiency. V gene TRBV19 combines with J gene TRBJ1-2; 8 positions match TRBD1. The CDR3 loop is CASKIFGQGNYGYTF. The DNA read from the CDR3 is TGTGCCAGTAAGATATTTGGACAGGGAAACTATGGC.